This T cell receptor (beta chain) is from a study of blood T cells in healthy people across ages. Findings of the study overall: A roughly linear fall in TCR beta diversity per million T cells was seen with increasing age.

Trimming removed 0 bases at V and 11 bases at J, with 16 bases between. The CDR3 loop spans 14 amino acids. Germline V gene sequence: CDR1 ENHRY, CDR2 SYGVKD. This clonotype was counted a few times. Its antigen remains unknown. Healthy Caucasian individuals from Russia aged about 6 to 90 served as donors. For the second PCR, which ran for about 6 to 11 cycles, a sample-barcoded 5' primer and a J-beta primer mix were used. TCRdb independently ran MiXCR on the 5' RACE reads; one entry per CDR3 protein. Of 700,000 to 850,000 distinct CDR3 sequences in the sample, approximately 55% are singletons; the top ten hold roughly 40%.

The sample comprised blood. This sequence originates from an elderly man in good health. The genes are TRBV10-3 and TRBJ2-5, with a tentative D call TRBD2 (5 bases). The CDR3 reads CAISESAGHYEQYF. CDR3 nucleotides: TGTGCCATCAGTGAGTCGGCGGGCCACTATGAGCAGTACTTC.